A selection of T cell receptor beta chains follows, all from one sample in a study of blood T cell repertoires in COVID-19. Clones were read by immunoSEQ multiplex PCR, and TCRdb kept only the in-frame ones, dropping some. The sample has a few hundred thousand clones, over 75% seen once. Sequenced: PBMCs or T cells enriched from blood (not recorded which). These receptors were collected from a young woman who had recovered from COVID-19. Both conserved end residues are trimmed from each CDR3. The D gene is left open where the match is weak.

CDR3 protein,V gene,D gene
ASSLKRGTDTQY,TRBV7-8,.
ASSAAGQWAYSNQPQH,TRBV25-1,.
ASSSKTTGDEQF,TRBV5-4,TRBD1
ASTPRQSGELF,TRBV12-3/TRBV12-4,.
ASSQVPYGYT,TRBV4-2,.
ATRERGGIHTQY,TRBV6-5,TRBD2
ASSLGYDNYGYT,TRBV7-8,.
ASSSDRGNTEAF,TRBV7-8,TRBD1
TSRVRDRGYGYT,TRBV1,.
ASSPGRQSQPQH,TRBV18,.
SADRGGTDTQY,TRBV29-1,.
ATSDLGTRDTQY,TRBV24-1,.
ASSFRNEQF,TRBV28,.
SVAVAGGTEAF,TRBV29-1,.
ASSLSSSNTEAF,TRBV27,.
AWGTGENSPLH,TRBV30,TRBD1
ASSVELAGNEQF,TRBV9,TRBD2
ASSPASGTGIGLAVISDSYEQF,TRBV5-1,.
ASSQDPGKGPGNTIY,TRBV4-1,.
ATSRDRGGTEAF,TRBV15,.
AWSVEYSPLH,TRBV30,.
ASSFLAGGPGEQY,TRBV11-2,TRBD2
ASSMGAWDNEQF,TRBV19,.
ASSATTSGLGTQY,TRBV2,TRBD2
ASSKGSYKGEDYGYT,TRBV9,.
ASRPRVIFLSGRAVDEQF,TRBV5-1,TRBD2
ASSPWGGGQETQY,TRBV7-7,TRBD2
ASSIRTGELF,TRBV19,.
ASSLVTVSGANVLT,TRBV5-4,.
SGLGQGNEQY,TRBV29-1,TRBD1
ASSSGGTGGSEQY,TRBV27,TRBD1
ASRTLGRREQY,TRBV27,.
ASSGGSGNTIY,TRBV12-3/TRBV12-4,.